The TCR beta chain under discussion was sequenced for a study of CD8+ T cells in alopecia areata. Trimming cost V 1 base and J 4 bases, with 14 bases left between them. Germline assignment: CDR1 SGHRS and CDR2 YFSETQ. This CDR3 region has 15 residues. The sequencing template was cDNA reverse transcribed from extracted RNA. Profiling relied on immunoSEQ multiplex PCR, and the TCRdb table lists in-frame clones only, not all of them. The sample lists about 200,000 clones; 56% were seen once. Sequences were obtained from CD8+ T cells sorted from blood. The receptor was derived from a human donor in good health. The rearrangement joins TRBV5-1 to TRBJ1-1, with TRBD1 as a possible D gene (5 bases). The DNA of the CDR3 is TGCGCCAGCAGCTTGTCGGCAGGGATCGCCACTGAAGCTTTCTTT. It specifies CASSLSAGIATEAFF.